The next 24 T cell receptor beta chains were all read from a single sample in a study of blood T cell repertoires in COVID-19. This table comes from immunoSEQ multiplex PCR, and its TCRdb copy is limited to in-frame clones, with some not included. The table has some 100,000 clones, approximately 90% seen once. Material: peripheral blood. All receptors come from an elderly woman with active COVID-19.

The V call is TRBV7-2, the J call TRBJ2-4, with D uncertain. The CDR3 is 15 amino acids. Germline V gene lookup returns CDR1 SGHTA and CDR2 FQGNSA. V was pared by 7 bases and J by 0 bases, with 13 bases between. The DNA for the CDR3 is TGTGCCAGCAATTTCCAGCGCTCAGCCAAAAACATTCAGTACTTC. As protein: CASNFQRSAKNIQYF.

CDR3 sequence (DNA): TGTGCCAGCAGCGGGGGACGGCATCTCGGACTAGCGGGGCAAGAGACCCAGTACTTC. Its translation is CASSGGRHLGLAGQETQYF. The chain employs TRBV5-5 and TRBJ2-5; 12 nucleotides agree with TRBD2. After removal of 4 bases from V and 2 bases from J, the junction contained 15 bases not matched to a gene. In germline, CDR1 is SGHKS, CDR2 YYEKEE (reference sequence). This CDR3 contains 19 residues.

The chain recombines TRBV19 with TRBJ2-1; 11 nucleotides align to TRBD2. Trimming removed 7 bases from V and 3 bases from J; junction bases left unmatched: 14. Germline CDR1 LNHDA, CDR2 SQIVND (reference sequence). This CDR3 contains 18 residues. CDR3 sequence (DNA): TGTGCCAGTACACCCAATGGGGTTAGCGGGAGGGGCTACAATGAGCAGTTCTTC. Residues: CASTPNGVSGRGYNEQFF.

The chain has TRBV18 and TRBJ2-3; D gene unclear. Trimming cost V 1 base and J 1 base, with 9 bases left between them. The germline V gene encodes CDR1 KGHSH and CDR2 LQKENI. There are 15 residues in the CDR3. This CDR3 reads CASSPLVSGTDTQYF. For the CDR3, the DNA is TGTGCCAGCTCACCACTAGTATCGGGCACAGATACGCAGTATTTT.

This clone was detected a few times. The genes are TRBV19 and TRBJ1-2; D is perhaps TRBD1 (6 bases). Trimming removed 7 bases from V and 1 base from J, with 13 bases in between. Germline values: CDR1 LNHDA, CDR2 SQIVND (reference sequence). This CDR3 is built from 14 residues. CDR3 amino acids: CASTPGQSNYGYTF. CDR3 nucleotide sequence: TGTGCCAGTACCCCAGGACAGAGTAACTATGGCTACACCTTC.

The chain uses TRBV27 and TRBJ2-1; TRBD2 matches 9 bases. CDR1 and CDR2 (germline): MNHEY, SMNVEV (reference sequence). The CDR3 covers 21 residues. With 5 bases clipped from V and 2 bases from J, the junction kept 22 bases outside the gene matches. CDR3 sequence (DNA): TGTGCCAGCAGTCCACGCGGTGGGGCGGGAGGGCATTCTGCCCCCTACAATGAGCAGTTCTTC. Amino acid sequence: CASSPRGGAGGHSAPYNEQFF.

This rearrangement joins TRBV19 to TRBJ1-4, with D unclear. The germline V gene has CDR1 LNHDA and CDR2 SQIVND (reference sequence). Trimming removed 6 bases from V and 8 bases from J, with 25 bases in between. The CDR3 loop spans 17 amino acids. The CDR3 sequence is CASRHTGGGPGKEKLFF. CDR3 in DNA: TGTGCCAGTAGGCATACCGGAGGCGGCCCGGGAAAGGAAAAACTGTTTTTT.

The chain carries TRBV5-1 and TRBJ2-1; no firm D call. Between the trimmed V and J ends, which lost 0 bases and 6 bases, there was a span of 13 bases. This CDR3 contains 15 residues. Germline V gene sequence: CDR1 SGHRS, CDR2 YFSETQ. CDR3 residues: CASSLDVSSGNEQFF. CDR3 nucleotide sequence: TGCGCCAGCAGCTTGGATGTTTCCTCGGGCAATGAGCAGTTCTTC.

The chain couples TRBV10-3 to TRBJ2-3, with D perhaps matching TRBD1 (6 bases). Per the germline V gene, CDR1 is ENHRY and CDR2 is SYGVKD. The V end lost 1 base, the J end lost 4 bases, and 9 bases lay between the germline ends. The CDR3 consists of 14 residues. The CDR3 region is CAISEFSGADTQYF. CDR3 nucleotide sequence: TGTGCCATCAGTGAGTTCTCAGGGGCAGATACGCAGTATTTT.

The chain is built from TRBV6-1 and TRBJ2-4; 11 bases are a match to TRBD2. The CDR3 is 18 amino acids. The junction had 7 bases not matched to a gene; V was cut back by 3 bases and J by 0 bases. Germline CDR1 reads MNHNS; CDR2 reads SASEGT. The CDR3 DNA is TGTGCCAGCAGTGAGTCTAGCGGGAGGCCACTAGCCAAAAACATTCAGTACTTC. Protein: CASSESSGRPLAKNIQYF.

J is TRBJ2-3 and V is TRBV28, with D perhaps matching TRBD2 (7 bases). Per the germline V gene, CDR1 is MDHEN and CDR2 is SYDVKM. There are 16 residues in the CDR3. The germline V and J ends were trimmed by 6 bases and 3 bases, with 19 bases remaining between them. CDR3 residues: CASRAGAGHITDTQYF. DNA of the CDR3: TGTGCCAGCAGGGCCGGAGCGGGACACATTACAGATACGCAGTATTTT.

This sequence joins TRBV28 and TRBJ2-1; 11 bases match TRBD2. Trimming at V came to 3 bases and at J to 3 bases, leaving 7 bases not matched to a gene. Germline CDR1 reads MDHEN; CDR2 reads SYDVKM. The CDR3 is 17 amino acids. As DNA, the CDR3 is TGTGCCAGCAGTTTGTCTAGCGGGAGGACCATCTACAATGAGCAGTTCTTC. Translating gives CASSLSSGRTIYNEQFF. Supplemented by reference TRBV28 and TRBJ2-1, the full variable domain reads DVKVTQSSRYLVKRTGEKVFLECVQDMDHENMFWYRQDPGLGLRLIYFSYDVKMKEKGDIPEGYSVSREKKERFSLILESASTNQTSMYLCASSLSSGRTIYNEQFFGPGTRLTVL.

The genes are TRBV25-1 and TRBJ2-1; tentative D call: TRBD2 (6 bases). The CDR3 consists of 13 residues. Trimming shortened V by 4 bases and J by 6 bases, and 10 bases separated the two germline ends. The germline gives CDR1 MGHDK, CDR2 SYGVNS. In DNA, the CDR3 is TGTGCCAGCAGTGTAGGAGGGAGCAATGAGCAGTTCTTC. It yields the protein CASSVGGSNEQFF.

A single count supports this clone. This sequence joins TRBV29-1 and TRBJ1-2, with 7 bases that match TRBD1. V gave up 4 bases and J gave up 3 bases; unmatched junction bases: 5. CDR3 length: 13 residues. CDR1 and CDR2 from the germline V gene are SQVTM and ANQGSEA. The chain's CDR3 is CSVADRVDYGYTF. CDR3 bases: TGCAGCGTTGCCGACAGGGTGGACTATGGCTACACCTTC.

The chain recombines TRBV7-9 with TRBJ2-2; the match to TRBD2 covers 7 bases. Germline loops: CDR1 SEHNR, CDR2 FQNEAQ (reference sequence). Trimming at V came to 5 bases and at J to 3 bases, leaving 9 bases not matched to a gene. CDR3 length: 16 residues. CDR3 bases: TGTGCCAGCAGCCCTAGGGGCGGGAGAGACACCGGGGAGCTGTTTTTT. Amino acids: CASSPRGGRDTGELFF. Drawing the rest from reference TRBV7-9 and TRBJ2-2, the complete variable domain is DTGVSQNPRHKITKRGQNVTFRCDPISEHNRLYWYRQTLGQGPEFLTYFQNEAQLEKSRLLSDRFSAERPKGSFSTLEIQRTEQGDSAMYLCASSPRGGRDTGELFFGEGSRLTVL.

This chain links TRBV7-2 with TRBJ2-7, with D possibly TRBD2 on 6 matching bases. The germline V gene has CDR1 SGHTA and CDR2 FQGNSA. The CDR3 runs 13 residues. V lost 9 bases, J lost 2 bases, and 14 bases lay in between. The CDR3 DNA is TGTGCCAGTGGGGCTAGCGCCGCCTACGAGCAGTACTTC. Translating it yields CASGASAAYEQYF.

Of note for this clone: At one end, the junction sequence differs from germline, possibly due to a read error. The CDR3: CASREGEGNSPLHF. DNA of the CDR3: TGTGCCAGCAGAGAAGGGGAGGGAAATTCACCCCTCCACTTT. This chain connects TRBV6-1 to TRBJ1-6; the D gene is possibly TRBD1 (5 bases). The CDR3 covers 14 residues. CDR1 MNHNS and CDR2 SASEGT come from the germline V gene.

CDR3 DNA: TGTGCTAGTGGTATACAGGGTAACACTGAAGCTTTCTTT. It translates to CASGIQGNTEAFF. This sequence joins TRBV12-5 and TRBJ1-1, with D possibly matching TRBD1 (6 bases). The CDR3 is made up of 13 amino acids. With 5 bases removed from V and 2 bases from J, the gap between germline ends came to 9 bases. Germline CDR1 LGHNT, CDR2 FRNRAP.

The rearrangement joins TRBV9 to TRBJ2-1; 8 bases line up with TRBD2. CDR3 size: 15 residues. The V and J ends lost 3 bases and 8 bases, in that order; junction bases with no gene match: 10. CDR1 is SGDLS, CDR2 YYNGEE, per germline. In DNA form, the CDR3 reads TGTGCCAGCAGCGCCGGGACTAGGGGGGGTGATGAGCAGTTCTTC. This codes for CASSAGTRGGDEQFF.

The V gene is TRBV21-1, the J gene TRBJ2-1; the table's D call, TRBD2, was not checked against the DNA. TRBV21-1 is designated a pseudogene. CDR3 length: 19 residues. CDR3 coding DNA: TGTGCCAGCAGCAAAGGGAGGACTAGCGGGAGGGGGGTCTACAATGAGCAGTTCTTC. It codes for CASSKGRTSGRGVYNEQFF.

This clone occurred once. This sequence joins TRBV7-2 and TRBJ2-7; no reliable D call. The ends were cut back, 1 base at V and 6 bases at J, with 10 bases in the middle. This CDR3 has 13 residues. CDR1 is SGHTA and CDR2 is FQGNSA in the germline V gene. The CDR3 sequence is CASSLVVSPEQYF. In DNA form, the CDR3 reads TGTGCCAGCAGCTTAGTCGTCTCCCCCGAGCAGTACTTC.

This clone is a singleton in its sample. The chain combines TRBV4-3 with TRBJ2-7; 12 positions agree with TRBD2. Trimming at V came to 2 bases and at J to 4 bases, leaving 18 bases not matched to a gene. There are 20 residues in the CDR3. Germline CDR1 is LGHNA and CDR2 is YSLEER. The CDR3 here is CASSQNFGSLLAGGLYEQYF. CDR3 nucleotide sequence: TGCGCCAGCAGCCAAAATTTCGGCTCGCTCCTAGCGGGAGGGCTATACGAGCAGTACTTC.

This rearrangement joins TRBV7-9 to TRBJ2-5; TRBD2 aligns across 7 bases. V shed 8 bases and J 5 bases; nucleotides not matched to a gene: 14. The CDR3 consists of 15 residues. Germline CDR1 SEHNR, CDR2 FQNEAQ (reference sequence). CDR3 nucleotide sequence: TGTGCCAGCTCCTTTTGGGGGGGGTTCCAGGAGACCCAGTACTTC. Translation: CASSFWGGFQETQYF.

The V gene is TRBV11-1, the J gene TRBJ1-2; maybe TRBD1 (5 bases). Trimming removed 2 bases at V and 4 bases at J, with 11 bases between. From germline, CDR1 is SGHAT and CDR2 FQDESV (reference sequence). The CDR3 has 14 residues. As DNA, the CDR3 is TGTGCCAGCAGCTTATTGCAGGGAGGCTATGGCTACACCTTC. Amino acid sequence: CASSLLQGGYGYTF.